This record looks at one T cell receptor beta chain sequence and its context. Its antigen is still unknown. Base qualities are missing; no much larger clone stands one base away. Deletion took 3 bases off V and 2 bases off J, with a span of 7 bases between the germline ends. Measured from the cysteine to the phenylalanine, the CDR3 is 13 residues long. The only DNA kept is the CDR3, 39 bases in frame from the first base. Based on the germline V gene, the CDR1 and CDR2 sequences are MDHEN and SYDVKM. This sample is part of a study of T cell responses to AZD1222 COVID-19 vaccine (dated by TCRdb to the early 2020s). In terms of the full investigation: AZD1222 recipients with second doses at about 4 weeks or about 12 weeks were pooled, because spike-specific TCR depth and breadth did not differ between schedules. TCR sequencing covered over 230 trial participants: some 210 given two doses of AZD1222 and about 26 given two doses of MenACWY control vaccine. Trial participants were enrolled by age into subgroups of 18-55, 56-69 and 70-plus years, and approximately 150, 30 and 60 TCR-sequenced participants, respectively, were included in these subgroups. The research as a whole found: CD4 TCRs associated with the vaccine covered the entire spike protein, and the dominant responses were in regions 160-218 and 743-854. Spike-specific TCR breadth and depth rose significantly after two AZD1222 doses compared with day 0 and with MenACWY recipients. Conclusions about previously exposed vaccinees were limited because only a handful of AZD1222 recipients were SARS-CoV-2 seropositive at baseline. Reportedly, almost half of the unique spike-specific TCRs recognized epitopes lying outside the regions that are mutated in the B.1.351 and B.1.1.7 variants. Participants were mostly white British and included more females than males, and it was suggested by the authors that clonal diversity may have been underestimated. Because no day 14 peak-response samples were available, the repertoires could be characterized only after the peak T cell response. The 56-69-year group was small, and its depth increase did not reach significance, likely because of low power.

In the paper's terms, the time point label means: baseline before first vaccination. Vaccinee samples came from UK trials COV001 and COV002, including a single-blind randomized controlled phase 2/3 trial of AZD1222 (ChAdOx1 nCoV-19) in healthy adults. For TCRbeta chain sequencing, PBMC samples were collected from trial participants at day 0 and at day 28 after the second dose. The CDR3 regions of human TCRbeta chains were analyzed by immunosequencing. In the source study's methods: TCRs in the repertoires were compared against a reference library of SARS-CoV-2-specific TCRs that had been generated with the MIRA antigen-specificity platform. Breadth was defined as the fraction of unique TCRs that were SARS-CoV-2-associated, and depth was defined as the fraction of total T cells that were SARS-CoV-2-associated. Using the MIRA data, every spike-specific TCR was mapped to the spike region that the TCR reacted to and assigned to either a CD4 or a CD8 class. Log10-transformed breadth and depth values were compared by one-way ANOVA with Sidak's multiple comparisons tests. TCRdb re-hosts the immuneACCESS table, in-frame sequences only. Its copies lack some clones; in the studies checked, an unresolved V gene accounts for under half of them, and the cause for the rest is not known. That table gives V, J and clone size, and the DNA gave D and trimming. In this sample the table shows 35,000 to 55,000 clones, 83% of which occur a single time. The ten largest clonotypes hold 52% of the sample.

The receptor chain draws on TRBV28 and TRBJ1-2; the D gene cannot be resolved reliably. Sequenced here: peripheral blood, sampled on day 0 of AZD1222 vaccination. This receptor was obtained from an adult in good health. The CDR3 region: CASSLETNYGYTF. The DNA sequence is TGTGCCAGCAGTTTGGAGACGAACTATGGCTACACCTTC.